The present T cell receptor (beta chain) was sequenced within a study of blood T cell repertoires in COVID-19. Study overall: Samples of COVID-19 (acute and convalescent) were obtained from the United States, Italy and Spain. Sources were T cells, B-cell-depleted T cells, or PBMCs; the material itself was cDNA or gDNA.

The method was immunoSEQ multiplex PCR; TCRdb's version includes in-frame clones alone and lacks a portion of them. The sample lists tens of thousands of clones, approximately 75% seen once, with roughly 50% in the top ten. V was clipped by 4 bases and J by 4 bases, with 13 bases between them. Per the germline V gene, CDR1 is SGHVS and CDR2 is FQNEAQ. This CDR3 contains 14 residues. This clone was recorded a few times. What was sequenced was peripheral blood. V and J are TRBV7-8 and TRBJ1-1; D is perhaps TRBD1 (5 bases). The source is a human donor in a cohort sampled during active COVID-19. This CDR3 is CASSSTASATEAFF. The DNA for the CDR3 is TGTGCCAGCAGCTCGACAGCCTCGGCCACTGAAGCTTTCTTT.